This T cell receptor beta chain was sequenced in a study of cytomegalovirus exposure and HLA in healthy donors. Study outcomes and limitations: In the analysis, some V segments, TRBV6-2 and TRBV6-3 included, were excluded as indistinguishable.

13 Jbeta primers and 60 Vbeta primers were used for the PCR. Here immunoSEQ multiplex PCR was the method, and the copy in TCRdb shows in-frame clones only, minus some. The repertoire table contains tens of thousands of clones. Germline loops: CDR1 KGHSH, CDR2 LQKENI. V shed 2 bases, J shed 4 bases, and the junction held 3 bases outside the gene matches. This CDR3 contains 14 residues. Each of the donors was a healthy bone marrow donor. Comment on this clone: Antigen unknown.

This sequence was found in a middle-aged woman in good health and CMV-seronegative. The sample taken for sequencing was PBMCs. This chain connects TRBV18 to TRBJ2-3; 7 positions match TRBD2. CDR3 nucleotides: TGTGCCAGCTCACCATCTAGCGGAGCAGATACGCAGTATTTT. This gives the protein CASSPSSGADTQYF.